This T cell receptor beta chain was obtained from a study of metastatic and nonmetastatic thyroid tumors. At the level of the study: Malignant and benign thyroid patients had repertoires compared in peripheral blood and tumor or nodule tissue. Study results and caveats: The study reportedly found significantly higher TCR beta diversity in malignant thyroid tumors than benign nodules, in blood and tumor.

Authors' methods: The study built a papillary thyroid cancer distant-metastasis classifier from CDR3 differences across clinicopathological groups. From the PCR reads, TCRdb re-called clones with MiXCR. TCRdb, not the original authors, processed these V and J calls. The sample holds fewer than 35,000 clones, just under 30% seen once. Details on this clone: Its antigen is not known. Sequence at one end of the junction differs from germline and may be a read error. Other DNA sequences in the sample encode the same CDR3.

This CDR3 has 16 residues. Germline-derived CDR1 and CDR2 are KGHDR and SFDVKD. Nobody among the patients had been given any treatment before thyroid surgery. The chain carries TRBV24-1 and TRBJ2-3; no firm D call. Sequencing was done on a sample of blood. The TCR sequence derives from a female donor with papillary thyroid cancer or a benign thyroid nodule (not recorded which). Some clones in this sample may be carry-over from other donors' samples. The CDR3 nucleotides are TGTGCCACCAGTGATTTGGACTTCGGCGGCACGGATACGCAATATTTT. Translating gives CATSDLDFGGTDTQYF.